This record covers a single TCR beta chain. What it binds is unknown. Clones were read by immunoSEQ multiplex PCR, and TCRdb kept only the in-frame ones, dropping some. The sample includes 150,000 to 180,000 clones, roughly nine tenths of them seen just once. With 6 bases removed from V and 4 bases from J, the gap between germline ends came to 18 bases. The germline CDR1 and CDR2 sequences are LNHDA and SQIVND (reference sequence). This CDR3 comprises 16 residues. The sample comes from a study of T cell responses to AZD1222 COVID-19 vaccine. Study-wide points: White British ancestry dominated among donors, who included more females, and clonal diversity was possibly underestimated. Repertoire sampling happened only post peak T cell response.

Here the sequenced sample was peripheral blood, taken on day 0 of MenACWY control vaccination. The sequence was collected from an adult in good health. This sequence joins TRBV19 and TRBJ2-2; D may be TRBD1 or TRBD2 (5 bases each). The CDR3 loop reads CASSGARGRSTGELFF. CDR3 in DNA: TGTGCCAGTAGCGGGGCTCGTGGCCGTAGCACCGGGGAGCTGTTTTTT.